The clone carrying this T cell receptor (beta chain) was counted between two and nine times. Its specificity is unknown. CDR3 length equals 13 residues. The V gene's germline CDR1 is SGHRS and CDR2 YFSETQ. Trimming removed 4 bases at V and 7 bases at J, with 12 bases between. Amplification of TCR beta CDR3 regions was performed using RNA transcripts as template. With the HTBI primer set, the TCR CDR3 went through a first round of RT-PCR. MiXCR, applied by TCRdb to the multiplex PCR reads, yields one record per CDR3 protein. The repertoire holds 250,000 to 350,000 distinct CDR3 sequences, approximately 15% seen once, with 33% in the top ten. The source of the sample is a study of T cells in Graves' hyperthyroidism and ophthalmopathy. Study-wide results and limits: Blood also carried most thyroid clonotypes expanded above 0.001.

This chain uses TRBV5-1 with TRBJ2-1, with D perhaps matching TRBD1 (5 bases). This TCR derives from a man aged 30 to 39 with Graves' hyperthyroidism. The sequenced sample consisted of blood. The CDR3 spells CASSVPQGNEQFF. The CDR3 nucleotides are TGCGCCAGCAGCGTGCCGCAGGGAAATGAGCAGTTCTTC.